One and the same sample provided the 13 T cell receptor beta chains below, sequenced in a study of blood T cell repertoires in COVID-19. Libraries were prepared by immunoSEQ multiplex PCR; TCRdb keeps only in-frame clonotypes and omits some of them. The table has about 75,000 clones, 88% seen once. Specimen: peripheral blood. These receptors came from a human donor in a cohort sampled during active COVID-19.

The chain recombines TRBV24-1 with TRBJ1-2; unclear D gene. Germline CDR1 and CDR2: KGHDR and SFDVKD. CDR3 length equals 12 residues. V was trimmed by 1 base and J by 6 bases, leaving 5 bases between them. The DNA for the CDR3 is TGTGCCACCAGTGATTTTCCCGATGGCTACACCTTC. Encoded protein: CATSDFPDGYTF.

This rearrangement joins TRBV5-1 to TRBJ2-3; 9 bases are shared with TRBD2. This CDR3 has 19 amino acids. Germline values: CDR1 SGHRS, CDR2 YFSETQ. Trimming took 0 bases from V and 0 from J; bases not matched to a gene: 11. The CDR3 loop is CASSLGPGLASSSTDTQYF. CDR3 coding DNA: TGCGCCAGCAGCTTGGGGCCGGGACTAGCTTCAAGTAGCACAGATACGCAGTATTTT.

The gene calls are TRBV18 and TRBJ1-6, with TRBD1 matching 9 bases. V dropped 3 bases and J dropped 8; count of bases not matched to a gene: 5. Germline CDR1 and CDR2: KGHSH and LQKENI. CDR3 length: 15 residues. The CDR3 here is CASSPRDRADSPLHF. DNA of the CDR3: TGTGCCAGCTCACCCCGGGACAGGGCAGATTCACCCCTCCACTTT.

This chain connects TRBV5-1 to TRBJ2-7; the match to TRBD2 covers 11 bases. The ends lost 0 bases at V and 1 base at J; junction bases unmatched: 6. The CDR3 length is 17 residues. Germline CDR1 SGHRS, CDR2 YFSETQ. DNA of the CDR3: TGCGCCAGCAGCTTGGGGGGGACTAGCGGAAGTTCCTACGAGCAGTACTTC. Translating gives CASSLGGTSGSSYEQYF. Filled out from reference TRBV5-1 and TRBJ2-7, the complete variable domain reads KAGVTQTPRYLIKTRGQQVTLSCSPISGHRSVSWYQQTPGQGLQFLFEYFSETQRNKGNFPGRFSGRQFSNSRSEMNVSTLELGDSALYLCASSLGGTSGSSYEQYFGPGTRLTVT.

V usage is TRBV10-3 and J usage is TRBJ2-5; D might be TRBD2 (6 bases). Per the germline V gene, CDR1 is ENHRY and CDR2 is SYGVKD. The V gene lost 8 bases and the J gene lost 4 bases, with 11 bases spanning the gap. This CDR3 has 12 residues. The CDR3 reads CAIAGMGETQYF. The CDR3 region has the DNA TGTGCCATCGCGGGGATGGGAGAGACCCAGTACTTC.

The sample holds one count of this clone. J is TRBJ1-1 and V is TRBV4-2, with D perhaps TRBD1 (6 bases). This CDR3 has 15 amino acids. Between the trimmed V and J ends, which lost 2 bases and 1 base, there was a span of 11 bases. Per the germline V gene, CDR1 is LGHNA and CDR2 is YNFKEQ. The CDR3 sequence is CASSQPDRPNTEAFF. CDR3 coding DNA: TGTGCCAGCAGCCAACCCGACAGGCCGAACACTGAAGCTTTCTTT.

This chain connects TRBV5-6 to TRBJ2-5, with 8 bases that match TRBD2. Unmatched junction bases numbered 8, after V lost 2 bases and J lost 2 bases. Per the germline V gene, CDR1 is SGHDT and CDR2 is YYEEEE. The CDR3 spans 16 residues. The CDR3 region has the DNA TGTGCCAGCAGCTTCATGGCGGGAGGTGGGCAAGAGACCCAGTACTTC. Amino acids: CASSFMAGGGQETQYF.

The chain is built from TRBV19 and TRBJ1-1, with D perhaps TRBD1 (6 bases). This CDR3 has 14 residues. Trimming took off 6 bases at V and 5 bases at J, with 16 bases between the two ends. Germline CDR1 reads LNHDA; CDR2 reads SQIVND (reference sequence). DNA of the CDR3: TGTGCCAGTAGACCCGGGGGGGGCGCGACTGAAGCTTTCTTT. It translates to CASRPGGGATEAFF.

The V call is TRBV4-3, the J call TRBJ1-1, with 8 bases fitting TRBD1. Germline V CDR1 and CDR2: LGHNA, YSLEER. J was trimmed by 4 bases and V by 2 bases; bases with no gene match: 12. This CDR3 contains 17 residues. CDR3 coding DNA: TGCGCCAGCAGCCAATCACAATTCAGGGGGCACGGCACTGAAGCTTTCTTT. Translating gives CASSQSQFRGHGTEAFF.

The chain employs TRBV24-1 and TRBJ2-2; 8 nucleotides align to TRBD1. Germline CDR1 and CDR2: KGHDR and SFDVKD. The CDR3 totals 16 residues. J lost 0 bases, V lost 5 bases, and 4 bases had no gene match. DNA for the CDR3: TGTGCCACCAGTGCGGGACAGGTAGCGAACACCGGGGAGCTGTTTTTT. This sequence encodes CATSAGQVANTGELFF.

The V gene is TRBV3-1 (or the pseudogene TRBV3-2), the J gene TRBJ2-1; 7 bases align to TRBD2. The V gene's germline CDR1 is LGHDT and CDR2 YNNKEL (reference sequence). The CDR3 has 17 amino acids. Trimming cost V 1 base and J 7 bases; bases outside gene matches: 13. The CDR3 region is CASSQGLSSGVVNEQFF. The CDR3 bases are TGTGCCAGCAGCCAAGGCCTCTCTAGCGGAGTGGTAAATGAGCAGTTCTTC.

The chain uses TRBV7-9 and TRBJ1-2; a weak D match, TRBD1 (6 bases). The V end lost 4 bases, the J end lost 4 bases, and 16 bases lay between the germline ends. This CDR3 region has 15 residues. Germline CDR1 SEHNR, CDR2 FQNEAQ (reference sequence). CDR3 in amino acids: CASSSRGGGGYGYTF. CDR3 bases: TGTGCCAGCAGCTCCCGAGGGGGGGGAGGCTATGGCTACACCTTC.

This clone is a singleton in its sample. V is TRBV6-5 and J is TRBJ2-3; unclear D gene. The V gene's germline CDR1 is MNHEY and CDR2 SVGAGI. The CDR3 covers 12 residues. Deletions cut 0 bases from V and 8 bases from J, with 6 bases between. The CDR3 bases are TGTGCCAGCAGTTACTCCCCGGGTACGCAGTATTTT. It yields the protein CASSYSPGTQYF.